This T cell receptor beta chain was observed in a study of T cell repertoires in cytomegalovirus infection. The overall study: Through public TCR beta signatures, both CMV infection and matching HLA type were indicated. Study-level results: The study identified carriers of CMV plus the relevant HLA from cumulative public TCR beta family frequency.

Each CDR3 protein gets one entry after TCRdb re-called the reads with MiXCR. Here the sample spans 700,000 to 850,000 distinct CDR3 sequences, 32% being singletons. This CDR3 is 15 amino acids long. Germline CDR1 and CDR2: SGDLS and YYNGEE. This clonotype was seen a single time. Antigen: not known. At one end, the junction sequence differs from germline, possibly due to a read error. The rearrangement joins TRBV9 to TRBJ2-4; D unresolved. The specimen comprised cultured CD8+ T cells from PBMCs, sampled from culture after CMV antigen stimulation. This sequence was found in a human donor in good health (CMV status not recorded). Some clones in this sample may be carry-over from other donors' samples. The CDR3 sequence is CVSSPVAGLKNIQYF. The CDR3 region has the DNA TGTGTCAGCAGCCCGGTGGCAGGCCTTAAAAACATTCAGTACTTC. The full variable domain, with the rest looked up from reference TRBV9 and TRBJ2-4, is DSGVTQTPKHLITATGQRVTLRCSPRSGDLSVYWYQQSLDQGLQFLIQYYNGEERAKGNILERFSAQQFPDLHSELNLSSLELGDSALYFCVSSPVAGLKNIQYFGAGTRLSVL.